This T cell receptor (beta chain) was observed in a study of blood T cell repertoires in COVID-19 (TCRdb year 2020). Concerning the study at large: The collaborator samples originated in the United States, Italy and Spain and spanned the acute and convalescent phases of COVID-19. The repertoires were released in a freely available public database meant as a resource for research on the immune response to SARS-CoV-2. Sample metadata almost always included a de-identified subject ID, COVID-19 status, age in years and sex. The prospective study material was composed of cDNA or gDNA derived from T cells, B-cell-depleted T cells, or PBMCs. Subjects who had been exposed to COVID-19, were actively infected with it, or had recovered from it provided the deeply sampled blood TCRbeta repertoires that made up the dataset. The samples were drawn from two sources: the first 160 participants of the ongoing ImmuneRACE study, and 1,200 or so subjects contributed by 6 global collaborators. Where available, HLA class I and class II types were taken from metadata supplied by the sample provider and were not determined by assay-based typing. Summary of the overall study and its limitations: The amount of clinical and demographic metadata varied by source and participant and was provided uncurated.

Participants in the prospective study were aged roughly 18 to 89 years, lived in 20 to 30 United States geographic areas, and enrolled through a virtual design. To assign participants to cohorts, the prospective study relied on clinical history that participants themselves reported in a screening survey and a study questionnaire. For ImmuneRACE Cohort 3, a participant was defined as recovered based on two consecutive negative NP/OP PCR tests, clearance by a healthcare professional, or resolution of symptoms. In the prospective study, whole blood, serum and a nasopharyngeal or oropharyngeal swab were collected from each participant by mobile phlebotomists. Additional blood draws and questionnaires over an approximately 2-month period could optionally be provided by prospective study participants. Before DNA extraction, blood samples from the prospective study were shipped at room temperature or frozen.

The CDR3, cysteine through phenylalanine, is 13 amino acids long. Only the CDR3 portion is preserved as DNA: 39 bases, with reading frame beginning at the first base. V and J are trimmed by 6 bases and 2 bases, and the gene matches miss 4 bases of the junction. CDR1 SGHTA and CDR2 FQGNSA are derived from the germline V gene. The immunoSEQ Assay, a bias-controlled multiplex PCR, was used to amplify TCRbeta CDR3 regions from genomic DNA. Per the original workflow: Within the assay, amplification of reference gene primers was used to estimate how many nucleated cells each sample contained. To quantify the absolute abundance of each unique TCRbeta CDR3 rearrangement, sequence reads were collapsed and filtered. For each sample, productive Simpson clonality was calculated as the square root of Simpson's diversity index across productive rearrangements. What TCRdb holds here is the immuneACCESS table cut down to in-frame rearrangements. Part of the clones is not present; checked against another copy, under half of the missing clones reflect an unresolved V gene, and the others are unexplained. V and J calls and clone size follow that table, whereas D and trimming were derived from the DNA. The sample profile shows 400,000 or so clones; around 91% of them were found once. In total, the top ten clones hold 1% to 1.3% of the sample.

This clone was found once. Its specific antigen is unknown. Nothing much larger sits one base from this clone, and base qualities are not available. This TCR was recovered from a young man who had recovered from COVID-19. The V and J segments used are TRBV7-2 and TRBJ2-7, with 7 bases aligning to TRBD1. Material: PBMCs or T cells enriched from blood (not recorded which). CDR3 region: CASSHGTAYEQYF. The bases read TGTGCCAGCAGTCACGGGACAGCCTACGAGCAGTACTTC.